This entry lists 17 T cell receptor beta chains sequenced from one sample in a study of low-dose radiotherapy and immunotherapy resistance in tumors. Alpha- and beta-chain coverage of first-strand cDNA came from TRAV- and TRBV-specific primers. A constant-region primer paired with the V-primer adapter amplified TCRs over about 18 PCR cycles. TCRdb redid the calling of the reads with MiXCR, one entry per CDR3 protein. Among approximately 91,000 distinct CDR3 sequences listed, roughly 19% were seen once. Time point reported: after trial treatment. The treatment denotes: LDRT plus nivolumab, ipilimumab, low-dose cyclophosphamide and aspirin (RACIN trial). The sequencing used PBMCs, collected after low-dose radiotherapy plus immunotherapy. These receptors came from a female donor with ovarian cancer.

This clonotype has ten or more counts. The chain uses TRBV7-9 and TRBJ2-3, with 10 bases matching TRBD1. This CDR3 has 18 residues. Unmatched junction bases numbered 17, after V lost 7 bases and J lost 4 bases. Germline V gene lookup returns CDR1 SEHNR and CDR2 FQNEAQ (reference sequence). CDR3 in amino acids: CASIRFRPSGQGADTQYF. CDR3 sequence (DNA): TGTGCCAGCATACGATTCCGGCCGAGCGGACAGGGGGCAGATACGCAGTATTTT.

This clonotype was seen ten or more times. V is TRBV18 and J is TRBJ1-4; the D is unclear. The CDR3 is 13 residues long. Germline V CDR1 and CDR2: KGHSH, LQKENI. V lost 2 bases to trimming and J lost 4 bases, with 5 bases between them. The CDR3 sequence is CASSPLVNEKLFF. DNA of the CDR3: TGTGCCAGCTCACCATTGGTTAATGAAAAACTGTTTTTT.

This clonotype has a count of ten or more. The chain combines TRBV6-2 or TRBV6-3 with TRBJ1-3; 10 bases are shared with TRBD1. The V gene's germline CDR1 is MNHEY and CDR2 SVGEGT. CDR3 length equals 18 residues. Germline trimming cut 4 bases from V and 4 bases from J; bases unmatched to any gene: 13. The CDR3, as DNA: TGTGCCAGCAGTTCCCCGGGACAGGGGAAGAGGAGCGGAAACACCATATATTTT. This codes for CASSSPGQGKRSGNTIYF.

Many counts were recorded for this clonotype. V gene TRBV11-3 combines with J gene TRBJ2-7; perhaps TRBD2 as D (5 bases). CDR1 and CDR2 from the germline V gene are SGHNT and YENEEA. This CDR3 spans 14 amino acids. The V end was cut by 6 bases, the J end by 1 base, with 13 bases between. In nucleotides, the CDR3 is TGTGCCAGCAGTATAGGGCGGGCGTCCTACGAGCAGTACTTC. This codes for CASSIGRASYEQYF.

This clonotype was seen repeatedly, ten times or more. The chain links TRBV12-3 or TRBV12-4 to TRBJ1-5; D unresolved. The length of the CDR3 is 17 residues. Trimming shortened V by 1 base and J by 2 bases, and 15 bases separated the two germline ends. As DNA, the CDR3 is TGTGCCAGCAGTTTAGGAGGACGCCGCCGGGGCAATCAGCCCCAGCATTTT. Translating gives CASSLGGRRRGNQPQHF.

As for this clonotype: This probably arose from a read error, given a far larger clone one base away. The rearrangement uses TRBV6-5 and TRBJ2-5; 7 bases are a match to TRBD1. Germline CDR1 and CDR2: MNHEY and SVGAGI. There are 13 residues in the CDR3. The DNA for the CDR3 is TGTGCCAGCAGTACGGGACAGCTCGGGGCCCAGTGCTTC. Translated, it gives CASSTGQLGAQCF.

This clonotype was picked up many times. The rearrangement uses TRBV9 and TRBJ2-5; possible D gene TRBD2, 6 bases. CDR1 and CDR2 from the germline V gene are SGDLS and YYNGEE. V was pared by 3 bases and J by 6 bases, with 21 bases between. CDR3 size: 16 residues. In DNA, the CDR3 is TGTGCCAGCAGCGCCCAGGGTAGTTCGGCGGGGAAGACCCAGTACTTC. It yields the protein CASSAQGSSAGKTQYF.

This clonotype came up many times. The CDR3 coding sequence is TGCGCCAGCAGCCGAGGACTAGCGGGAGTAGAGACCCAGTACTTC. As protein: CASSRGLAGVETQYF. V and J are TRBV4-3 and TRBJ2-5; 13 bases are shared with TRBD2. The CDR3 length is 15 residues. J gave up 4 bases and V 4 bases, and 3 bases lay outside the gene matches. The germline CDR1 and CDR2 sequences are LGHNA and YSLEER.

This clonotype was seen many times. V usage is TRBV2 and J usage is TRBJ2-5, with D possibly TRBD2 on 6 matching bases. The CDR3 consists of 16 residues. Trimming pared 1 base from V and 5 bases from J, leaving 17 bases between. Germline V lookup: CDR1 SNHLY, CDR2 FYNNEI. The CDR3 bases are TGTGCCAGCAGTGAAGGGGATTGGGGGGAAACGGAGACCCAGTACTTC. Translating gives CASSEGDWGETETQYF.

This clonotype was found many times. The rearrangement uses TRBV7-2 and TRBJ2-7, with D possibly being TRBD1 (5 bases). The V gene lost 4 bases and the J gene lost 7 bases, with 14 bases spanning the gap. CDR1 and CDR2 (germline): SGHTA, FQGNSA. The CDR3 has 13 amino acids. The CDR3 DNA sequence: TGTGCCAGCAGCTCCGGACAACCGTGGGAGCAGTACTTC. As protein: CASSSGQPWEQYF.

The V gene is TRBV6-8, the J gene TRBJ1-2, with 11 bases that match TRBD1. After removal of 4 bases from V and 3 bases from J, the junction contained 1 base not matched to a gene. The CDR3 runs 14 residues. Germline-derived CDR1 and CDR2 are MNHGY and SAAAGT. In nucleotides, the CDR3 is TGTGCCAGCAGTTGGGGACAGGGGGACTATGGCTACACCTTC. Translating it yields CASSWGQGDYGYTF.

This clonotype was observed at least ten times. The chain combines TRBV7-3 with TRBJ1-1; D may be TRBD1 (6 bases). The V and J ends lost 2 bases and 4 bases respectively, with 17 bases between them. Germline values: CDR1 SGHTA, CDR2 FQGTGA. This CDR3 is built from 16 residues. The CDR3 loop reads CASSLFPNRAGTEAFF. The CDR3 DNA follows: TGTGCCAGCAGCTTATTCCCGAACAGGGCGGGCACTGAAGCTTTCTTT.

This clonotype was seen only once. This could be a read error, since a much larger clone is one nucleotide away. The chain is built from TRBV7-9 and TRBJ2-7; perhaps TRBD1 as D (6 bases). CDR1 is SEHNR and CDR2 is FQNEAQ in the germline V gene (reference sequence). V was trimmed by 4 bases and J by 2 bases, leaving 12 bases between them. The CDR3 is 14 residues long. The CDR3 reads CASSSVGQPYEQYF. CDR3 nucleotides: TGTGCCAGCAGCTCAGTTGGACAGCCCTACGAGCAGTACTTC.

This clonotype showed up many times. This chain uses TRBV20-1 with TRBJ1-4, with D possibly being TRBD1 (5 bases). The germline V gene has CDR1 DFQATT and CDR2 SNEGSKA (reference sequence). V was shortened by 6 bases and J by 4 bases, with 15 bases between the two germline ends. This CDR3 contains 14 residues. The CDR3 coding sequence is TGCAGTGCGAAGCCAGGGCTTGGTAATGAAAAACTGTTTTTT. Encoded protein: CSAKPGLGNEKLFF.

This clonotype was seen many times. The chain recombines TRBV23-1 with TRBJ2-3; TRBD1 agrees at 7 bases. TRBV23-1 is flagged as an ORF with uncertain function. The CDR3 contains 17 residues. J gave up 2 bases and V 4 bases, and 12 bases lay outside the gene matches. CDR3: CASSPRRGHPSTDTQYF. In DNA, the CDR3 is TGCGCCAGCAGTCCTCGAAGGGGGCACCCATCCACAGATACGCAGTATTTT.

The chain recombines TRBV19 with TRBJ1-2; tentatively, D is TRBD1 (5 bases). Trimming shortened V by 5 bases and J by 4 bases, and 11 bases separated the two germline ends. CDR1 and CDR2 (germline): LNHDA, SQIVND (reference sequence). CDR3 length: 13 amino acids. In DNA form, the CDR3 reads TGTGCCAGTAGTGTGACAGTTCCCTATGGCTACACCTTC. Protein: CASSVTVPYGYTF.

This clonotype showed up many times. The junction differs from germline at one of its ends, possibly a read error. The V gene is TRBV12-3 or TRBV12-4, the J gene TRBJ2-3; D is possibly TRBD1 or TRBD2 (6 bases each). CDR3 length: 13 residues. In nucleotides, the CDR3 is TGCGCCAGCAGCTTGTCGGGGGCGGATACGCAGTATTTT. This sequence encodes CASSLSGADTQYF.